What follows are 30 T cell receptor beta chains derived from one specimen sequenced in a study of blood T cell repertoires in COVID-19. TCRdb's copy holds only in-frame clones and misses some; the assay was immunoSEQ multiplex PCR. The sample has under 250,000 clones, 65% to 90% seen once. Specimen: PBMCs or T cells enriched from blood (not recorded which). The source of these receptors is a woman in her 50s with acute COVID-19.

This rearrangement joins TRBV11-2 to TRBJ2-1; 9 nucleotides align to TRBD2. The CDR3 loop spans 15 amino acids. The J segment lost 2 bases and the V segment lost 4 bases, leaving 3 bases of the junction unmatched. Germline CDR1 and CDR2: SGHAT and FQNNGV. CDR3 DNA sequence: TGTGCCAGCAGCTCTCTAGCGGGGCCCTACAATGAGCAGTTCTTC. This codes for CASSSLAGPYNEQFF.

The chain is built from TRBV7-8 and TRBJ2-7; tentative D call: TRBD1 (6 bases). The germline V and J ends were trimmed by 5 bases and 4 bases, with 9 bases remaining between them. This CDR3 comprises 12 residues. Looked up from germline, CDR1 is SGHVS and CDR2 is FQNEAQ. The CDR3 region has the DNA TGTGCCAGCAGCCCGACAGGTTACGAGCAGTACTTC. As protein: CASSPTGYEQYF.

This clone was observed at least ten times. The chain joins TRBV18 to TRBJ1-6, with D tentatively TRBD1 (6 bases). Germline-derived CDR1 and CDR2 are KGHSH and LQKENI. V lost 8 bases to trimming and J lost 7 bases, with 18 bases between them. CDR3 length: 15 amino acids. The CDR3 DNA reads TGTGCCAGCACAGATCGGACAGCAGGGAATTCACCCCTCCACTTT. This sequence encodes CASTDRTAGNSPLHF.

The DNA for the CDR3 is TGTGCCAGCTCACTCCGGGACCCGGGTAGCGGGGGCCGCACAGATACGCAGTATTTT. Its translation is CASSLRDPGSGGRTDTQYF. The gene calls are TRBV18 and TRBJ2-3, with 9 bases lining up with TRBD2. From germline, CDR1 is KGHSH and CDR2 LQKENI. The CDR3 runs to 19 residues. Trimming cost V 4 bases and J 1 base; bases outside gene matches: 15.

This clone was seen a handful of times. The same CDR3 is also encoded by other DNA sequences in this sample. The rearrangement links TRBV18 to TRBJ1-4; 8 nucleotides agree with TRBD1. There are 15 residues in the CDR3. With 2 bases clipped from V and 5 bases from J, the junction kept 4 bases outside the gene matches. In germline, CDR1 is KGHSH, CDR2 LQKENI. The CDR3 DNA reads as TGTGCCAGCTCACCAACCGGGACAGGCAATGAAAAACTGTTTTTT. Amino acid sequence: CASSPTGTGNEKLFF.

The chain employs TRBV5-1 and TRBJ1-6; TRBD1 agrees at 7 bases. This CDR3 has 14 residues. Per germline, CDR1 SGHRS and CDR2 YFSETQ. J was trimmed by 7 bases and V by 4 bases; bases with no gene match: 5. CDR3 sequence (DNA): TGCGCCAGCAGCCCAACAGGGGCCAATTCACCCCTCCACTTT. Protein product: CASSPTGANSPLHF.

This sequence joins TRBV18 and TRBJ1-2, with a weak D call TRBD1 (6 bases). CDR1 and CDR2 (germline): KGHSH, LQKENI. The CDR3 totals 14 residues. V lost 2 bases to trimming and J lost 3 bases, with 10 bases between them. Here the CDR3 DNA reads TGTGCCAGCTCACCAAGGACAGAGGACTATGGCTACACCTTC. It is translated as CASSPRTEDYGYTF.

This clone appeared a single time. V gene TRBV5-4 combines with J gene TRBJ1-3, with D possibly TRBD1 on 5 matching bases. Trimming cost V 2 bases and J 0 bases, with 12 bases left between them. CDR1 and CDR2 from the germline V gene are SGHNT and YYREEE (reference sequence). The CDR3 is 16 amino acids. The CDR3 coding sequence is TGTGCCAGCAGCTTTCAGGGCTCCTCCTCTGGAAACACCATATATTTT. It specifies CASSFQGSSSGNTIYF.

The V gene is TRBV5-1, the J gene TRBJ2-3, with a tentative D call TRBD1 (5 bases). Germline V lookup: CDR1 SGHRS, CDR2 YFSETQ. Trimming cost V 2 bases and J 2 bases, with 15 bases left between them. This CDR3 spans 16 amino acids. In nucleotides, the CDR3 is TGCGCCAGCAGCTTTACAGGACATTTAGACACAGATACGCAGTATTTT. Protein: CASSFTGHLDTDTQYF.

V is TRBV19 and J is TRBJ2-7, with D maybe TRBD1 (7 bases). The CDR3 consists of 14 residues. V shed 2 bases and J shed 4 bases, with 12 bases lying between them. Germline V gene data show CDR1 as LNHDA and CDR2 as SQIVND (reference sequence). CDR3 DNA: TGTGCCAGTAGTATACAGGGGGGACCTTACGAGCAGTACTTC. Its translation is CASSIQGGPYEQYF.

The chain links TRBV13 to TRBJ2-5; 9 bases agree with TRBD2. Germline CDR1 reads PRHDT; CDR2 reads FYEKMQ (reference sequence). The CDR3 has 16 residues. The J segment lost 1 base and the V segment lost 1 base, leaving 4 bases of the junction unmatched. CDR3 protein: CASSLAVAGAQETQYF. CDR3 in DNA: TGTGCCAGCAGCTTAGCCGTAGCGGGGGCCCAAGAGACCCAGTACTTC.

Here the CDR3 reads CASTVSPDSGAPLHF. The CDR3 DNA follows: TGTGCCAGCACCGTAAGCCCGGACAGTGGGGCACCCCTCCACTTT. The J gene is TRBJ1-6, the V gene TRBV7-8, with TRBD1 as a possible D gene (6 bases). V lost 7 bases, J lost 11 bases, and 21 bases lay in between. CDR3 length equals 15 residues. The germline CDR1 and CDR2 sequences are SGHVS and FQNEAQ.

This clone is a singleton in its sample. V is TRBV6-5 and J is TRBJ2-4, with 7 bases fitting TRBD1. The CDR3 consists of 15 residues. In germline, CDR1 is MNHEY, CDR2 SVGAGI. Losses at the gene ends were 6 bases for V and 5 bases for J; bases not matched to a gene: 10. The CDR3 sequence: CASRGYGGQENIQYF. The CDR3 DNA sequence: TGTGCCAGCAGGGGCTACGGCGGACAGGAAAACATTCAGTACTTC.

The V gene is TRBV7-6, the J gene TRBJ2-1; possibly TRBD1 for D (6 bases). Germline V gives CDR1 SGHVS, CDR2 FNYEAQ. With 2 bases removed from V and 5 bases from J, the gap between germline ends came to 16 bases. The CDR3 spans 16 residues. In DNA form, the CDR3 reads TGTGCCAGCAGCTTATCGGAACAGGGTGGGCACAATGAGCAGTTCTTC. Protein: CASSLSEQGGHNEQFF.

The chain couples TRBV4-3 to TRBJ1-2; D perhaps matches TRBD1 (5 bases). The CDR3 runs 16 residues. CDR1 and CDR2 from the germline V gene are LGHNA and YSLEER. V was trimmed by 1 base and J by 1 base, leaving 13 bases between them. In nucleotides, the CDR3 is TGCGCCAGCAGCCAAGCGGAAGGGAGGGGTAACTATGGCTACACCTTC. Its translation is CASSQAEGRGNYGYTF.

This chain uses TRBV29-1 with TRBJ1-2, with D tentatively TRBD1 (6 bases). Per germline, CDR1 SQVTM and CDR2 ANQGSEA. V dropped 6 bases and J dropped 6 bases, with 17 bases sitting between them. The CDR3 has 13 residues. CDR3 residues: CSVDSRGQHGYTF. CDR3 DNA: TGCAGCGTCGACTCGCGAGGACAGCATGGCTACACCTTC.

The chain employs TRBV19 and TRBJ1-2; the match to TRBD1 covers 8 bases. V trimming: 4 bases; J trimming: 0 bases; junction bases outside the gene matches: 13. Germline lookup yields CDR1 LNHDA and CDR2 SQIVND (reference sequence). The CDR3 runs to 18 residues. The CDR3 is CASSRTGTGLSSNYGYTF. CDR3 nucleotide sequence: TGTGCCAGTAGTAGGACAGGGACGGGTCTTTCGTCTAACTATGGCTACACCTTC.

The V and J genes are TRBV9 and TRBJ2-1, with TRBD1 as a possible D gene (6 bases). Deletions cut 0 bases from V and 6 bases from J, with 13 bases between. The germline gives CDR1 SGDLS, CDR2 YYNGEE. The length of the CDR3 is 15 residues. As DNA, the CDR3 is TGTGCCAGCAGCGTAGAGGCCGGCAGGGGCAATGAGCAGTTCTTC. It yields the protein CASSVEAGRGNEQFF.

The chain couples TRBV3-1 (or the pseudogene TRBV3-2) to TRBJ1-2; possible D gene TRBD1, 5 bases. This CDR3 spans 14 amino acids. CDR1 and CDR2 (germline): LGHDT, YNNKEL (reference sequence). V lost 4 bases, J lost 2 bases, and 11 bases lay in between. CDR3: CASSRYRPNYGYTF. Here the CDR3 DNA reads TGTGCCAGCAGCCGATACAGGCCGAACTATGGCTACACCTTC.

This chain's CDR3 is CALLQGYNSPLHF. CDR3 DNA: TGTGCCTTACTACAGGGCTATAATTCACCCCTCCACTTT. The gene calls are TRBV30 and TRBJ1-6; D perhaps matches TRBD1 (6 bases). Germline-derived CDR1 and CDR2 are GTSNPN and SVGIG (reference sequence). The germline V and J ends were trimmed by 7 bases and 3 bases, with 10 bases remaining between them. This CDR3 is built from 13 residues.

This chain joins TRBV14 and TRBJ2-7, with TRBD2 as a possible D gene (6 bases). Germline CDR1 SGHDN, CDR2 FVKESK. The CDR3 covers 13 residues. The ends were cut back, 5 bases at V and 6 bases at J, with 14 bases in the middle. In DNA form, the CDR3 reads TGTGCCAGCAGCTCCCGGGGAGGCTCCGAGCAGTACTTC. Translated, it gives CASSSRGGSEQYF.

This chain joins TRBV9 and TRBJ2-1, with 9 bases fitting TRBD2. Germline V gene data show CDR1 as SGDLS and CDR2 as YYNGEE. V shed 3 bases, J shed 4 bases, and the junction held 8 bases outside the gene matches. The CDR3 runs 16 residues. CDR3 sequence: CASSEASGGLYNEQFF. CDR3 sequence (DNA): TGTGCCAGCAGCGAAGCGAGCGGGGGGCTATACAATGAGCAGTTCTTC.

This clone was counted a few times. This chain links TRBV4-3 with TRBJ1-4, with D possibly matching TRBD1 (6 bases). Per germline, CDR1 LGHNA and CDR2 YSLEER. The length of the CDR3 is 15 residues. V lost 1 base to trimming and J lost 3 bases, with 9 bases between them. The CDR3: CASSQGGQSNEKLFF. Here the CDR3 DNA reads TGCGCCAGCAGCCAAGGCGGACAGTCTAATGAAAAACTGTTTTTT.

The chain recombines TRBV5-6 with TRBJ1-2, with TRBD1 as a possible D gene (6 bases). This CDR3 has 15 amino acids. Germline V lookup: CDR1 SGHDT, CDR2 YYEEEE. Trimming took 4 bases from V and 8 from J, leaving 21 bases between them. CDR3 in amino acids: CASSQPLTGPGGYTF. In DNA form, the CDR3 reads TGTGCCAGCAGCCAACCACTAACAGGGCCCGGGGGCTACACCTTC.

The rearrangement uses TRBV6-5 and TRBJ1-5, with D perhaps matching TRBD1 (5 bases). This CDR3 has 14 residues. Trimming left V 8 bases short and J 1 base short, with 12 bases between. CDR1 is MNHEY, CDR2 SVGAGI, per germline. In DNA, the CDR3 is TGTGCCAGCTCGTCTCAGGGAAGCAATCAGCCCCAGCATTTT. This gives the protein CASSSQGSNQPQHF.

The V call is TRBV5-4, the J call TRBJ1-2, with 7 bases matching TRBD1. Germline CDR1 reads SGHNT; CDR2 reads YYREEE (reference sequence). This CDR3 has 14 residues. The J segment lost 3 bases and the V segment lost 4 bases, leaving 6 bases of the junction unmatched. CDR3 nucleotides: TGTGCCAGCAGCAGGATCACAGGGGACTATGGCTACACCTTC. Protein product: CASSRITGDYGYTF.

J is TRBJ2-5 and V is TRBV5-4; D may be TRBD1 (6 bases). Trimming took off 4 bases at V and 2 bases at J, with 12 bases between the two ends. CDR3 size: 14 residues. Per the germline V gene, CDR1 is SGHNT and CDR2 is YYREEE (reference sequence). In DNA, the CDR3 is TGTGCCAGCAGCCCGTGGACAGCACAAGAGACCCAGTACTTC. The encoded protein is CASSPWTAQETQYF.

V and J are TRBV6-5 and TRBJ2-5; TRBD2 agrees at 11 bases. CDR3 length equals 14 residues. Germline V gene sequence: CDR1 MNHEY, CDR2 SVGAGI. The trim removed 5 bases at V and 9 bases at J, leaving 8 bases unmatched. The CDR3 region has the DNA TGTGCCAGCAGTATTAGCGGGGGGGCCCCGGCCCAGTACTTC. This gives the protein CASSISGGAPAQYF.

The chain is built from TRBV27 and TRBJ1-1; possible D gene TRBD1, 5 bases. CDR3 length: 15 amino acids. V was cut by 6 bases and J by 3 bases, with 17 bases left in between. Germline V lookup: CDR1 MNHEY, CDR2 SMNVEV (reference sequence). The CDR3 DNA reads as TGTGCCAGCAGGGGACTTAAGATTCGGGACACTGAAGCTTTCTTT. Translated: CASRGLKIRDTEAFF.

The V gene is TRBV7-9, the J gene TRBJ1-1, with TRBD1 matching over 8 bases. J lost 7 bases, V lost 5 bases, and 6 bases had no gene match. CDR3 length: 13 amino acids. Germline CDR1 SEHNR, CDR2 FQNEAQ (reference sequence). As DNA, the CDR3 is TGTGCCAGCAGCCCTACAGGGGGGGGTGAAGCTTTCTTT. It yields the protein CASSPTGGGEAFF.